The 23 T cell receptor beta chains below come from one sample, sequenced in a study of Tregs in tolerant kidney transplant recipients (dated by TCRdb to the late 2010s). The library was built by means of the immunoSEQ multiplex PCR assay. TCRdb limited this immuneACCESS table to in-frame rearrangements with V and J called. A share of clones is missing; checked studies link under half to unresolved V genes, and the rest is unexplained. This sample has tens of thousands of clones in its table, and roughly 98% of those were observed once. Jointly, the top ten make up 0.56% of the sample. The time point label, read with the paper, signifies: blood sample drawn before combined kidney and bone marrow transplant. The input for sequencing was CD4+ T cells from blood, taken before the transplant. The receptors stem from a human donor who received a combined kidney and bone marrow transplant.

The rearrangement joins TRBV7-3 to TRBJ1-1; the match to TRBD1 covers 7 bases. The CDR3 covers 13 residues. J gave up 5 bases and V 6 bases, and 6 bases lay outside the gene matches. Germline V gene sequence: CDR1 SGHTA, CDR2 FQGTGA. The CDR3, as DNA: TGTGCCAGCAGAGGGGGCGCAGAAACTGAAGCTTTCTTT. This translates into CASRGGAETEAFF. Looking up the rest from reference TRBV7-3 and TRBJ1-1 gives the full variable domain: GAGVSQTPSNKVTEKGKYVELRCDPISGHTALYWYRQSLGQGPEFLIYFQGTGAADDSGLPNDRFFAVRPEGSVSTLKIQRTERGDSAVYLCASRGGAETEAFFGQGTRLTVV.

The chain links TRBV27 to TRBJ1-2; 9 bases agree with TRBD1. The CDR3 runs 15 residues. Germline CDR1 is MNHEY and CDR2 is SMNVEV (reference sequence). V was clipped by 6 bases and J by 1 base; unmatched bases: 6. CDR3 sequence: CASRGTGQLNYGYTF. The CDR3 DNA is TGTGCCAGCAGAGGGACAGGGCAACTTAACTATGGCTACACCTTC.

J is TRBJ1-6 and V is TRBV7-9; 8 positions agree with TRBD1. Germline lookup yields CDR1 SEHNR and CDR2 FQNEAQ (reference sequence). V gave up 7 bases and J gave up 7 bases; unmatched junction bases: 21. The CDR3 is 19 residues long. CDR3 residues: CASTRLTGKTGARNSPLHF. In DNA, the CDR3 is TGTGCCAGCACACGACTGACTGGGAAGACAGGGGCACGAAATTCACCCCTCCACTTT.

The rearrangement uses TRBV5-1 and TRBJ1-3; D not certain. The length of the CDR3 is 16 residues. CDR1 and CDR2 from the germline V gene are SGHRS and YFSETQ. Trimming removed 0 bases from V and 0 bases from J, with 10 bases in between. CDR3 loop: CASSLANSHSGNTIYF. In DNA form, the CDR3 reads TGCGCCAGCAGCTTGGCAAACAGTCACTCTGGAAACACCATATATTTT. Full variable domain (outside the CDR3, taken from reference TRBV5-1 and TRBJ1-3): KAGVTQTPRYLIKTRGQQVTLSCSPISGHRSVSWYQQTPGQGLQFLFEYFSETQRNKGNFPGRFSGRQFSNSRSEMNVSTLELGDSALYLCASSLANSHSGNTIYFGEGSWLTVV.

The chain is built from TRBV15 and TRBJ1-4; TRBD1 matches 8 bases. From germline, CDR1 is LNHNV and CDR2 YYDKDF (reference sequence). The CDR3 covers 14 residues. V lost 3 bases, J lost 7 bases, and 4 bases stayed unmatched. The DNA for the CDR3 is TGTGCCACCAGCAGGAACAGGGGGGGTGAAAAACTGTTTTTT. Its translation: CATSRNRGGEKLFF.

For the CDR3, the DNA is TGTGCCAGCAGCTTACGAGGTCTGGACAGGGGGCAGAACTATGGCTACACCTTC. This encodes CASSLRGLDRGQNYGYTF. This chain uses TRBV11-2 with TRBJ1-2, with TRBD1 matching 11 bases. Germline V gene lookup returns CDR1 SGHAT and CDR2 FQNNGV. V was clipped by 2 bases and J by 2 bases; unmatched bases: 10. The CDR3 spans 18 residues.

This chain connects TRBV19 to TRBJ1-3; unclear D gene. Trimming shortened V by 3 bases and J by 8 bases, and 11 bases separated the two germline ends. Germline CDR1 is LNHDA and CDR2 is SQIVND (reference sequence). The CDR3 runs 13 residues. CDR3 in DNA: TGTGCCAGTAGTATTACGGGATGGGACACCATATATTTT. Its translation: CASSITGWDTIYF.

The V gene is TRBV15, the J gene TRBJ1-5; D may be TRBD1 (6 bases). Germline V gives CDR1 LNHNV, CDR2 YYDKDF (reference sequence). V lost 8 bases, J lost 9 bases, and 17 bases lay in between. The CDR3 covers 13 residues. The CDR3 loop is CATSRGGMGPQHF. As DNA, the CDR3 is TGTGCCACCTCGAGGGGGGGCATGGGGCCCCAGCATTTT.

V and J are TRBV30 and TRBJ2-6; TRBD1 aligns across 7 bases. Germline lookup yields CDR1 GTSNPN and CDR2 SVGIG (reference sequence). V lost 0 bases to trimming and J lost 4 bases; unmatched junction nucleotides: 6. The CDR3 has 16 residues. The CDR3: CAWSVNRGPGANVLTF. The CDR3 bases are TGTGCCTGGAGTGTCAACAGGGGACCCGGGGCCAACGTCCTGACTTTC.

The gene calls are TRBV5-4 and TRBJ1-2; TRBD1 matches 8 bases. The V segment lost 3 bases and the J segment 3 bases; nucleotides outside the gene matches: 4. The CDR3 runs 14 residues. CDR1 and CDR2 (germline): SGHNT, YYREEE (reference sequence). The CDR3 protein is CASSYRGADYGYTF. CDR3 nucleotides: TGTGCCAGCAGCTACAGGGGGGCGGACTATGGCTACACCTTC. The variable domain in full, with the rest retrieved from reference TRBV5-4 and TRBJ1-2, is ETGVTQSPTHLIKTRGQQVTLRCSSQSGHNTVSWYQQALGQGPQFIFQYYREEENGRGNFPPRFSGLQFPNYSSELNVNALELDDSALYLCASSYRGADYGYTFGSGTRLTVV.

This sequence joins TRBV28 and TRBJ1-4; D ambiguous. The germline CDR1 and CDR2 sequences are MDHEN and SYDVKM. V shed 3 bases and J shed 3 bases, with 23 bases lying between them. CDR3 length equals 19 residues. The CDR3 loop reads CASSLNWGARRVSNEKLFF. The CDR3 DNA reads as TGTGCCAGCAGTTTGAATTGGGGAGCTAGACGGGTATCTAATGAAAAACTGTTTTTT.

The CDR3 nucleotides are TGTGCCTGGAGTGGGCCCTTAGCCAAAAACATTCAGTACTTC. Translated: CAWSGPLAKNIQYF. This chain joins TRBV30 and TRBJ2-4; no clear D gene. V was cut by 1 base and J by 0 bases, with 7 bases left in between. The CDR3 is 14 residues long. CDR1 and CDR2 (germline): GTSNPN, SVGIG (reference sequence).

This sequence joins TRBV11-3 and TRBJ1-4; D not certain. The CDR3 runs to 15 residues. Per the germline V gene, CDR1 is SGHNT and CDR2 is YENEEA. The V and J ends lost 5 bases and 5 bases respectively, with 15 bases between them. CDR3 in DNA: TGTGCCAGCAGCATCCGGACGGGAACAAATGAAAAACTGTTTTTT. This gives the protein CASSIRTGTNEKLFF.

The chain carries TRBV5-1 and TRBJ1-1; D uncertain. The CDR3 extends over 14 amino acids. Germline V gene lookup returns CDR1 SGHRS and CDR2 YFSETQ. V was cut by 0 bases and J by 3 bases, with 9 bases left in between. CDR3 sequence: CASSLEWEDTEAFF. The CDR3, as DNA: TGCGCCAGCAGCTTGGAATGGGAGGACACTGAAGCTTTCTTT.

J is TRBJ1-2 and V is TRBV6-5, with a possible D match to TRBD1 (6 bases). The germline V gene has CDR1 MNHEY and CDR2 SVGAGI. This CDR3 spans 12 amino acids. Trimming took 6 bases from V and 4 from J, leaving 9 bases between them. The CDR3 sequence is CASRKQGYGYTF. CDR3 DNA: TGTGCCAGCAGGAAACAGGGCTATGGCTACACCTTC.

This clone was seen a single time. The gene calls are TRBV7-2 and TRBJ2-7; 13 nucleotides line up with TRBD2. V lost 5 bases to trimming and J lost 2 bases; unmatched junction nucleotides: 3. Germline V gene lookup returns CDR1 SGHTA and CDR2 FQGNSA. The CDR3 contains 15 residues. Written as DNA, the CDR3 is TGTGCCAGCAGCCGGACTAGCGGGGGACCCTACGAGCAGTACTTC. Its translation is CASSRTSGGPYEQYF.

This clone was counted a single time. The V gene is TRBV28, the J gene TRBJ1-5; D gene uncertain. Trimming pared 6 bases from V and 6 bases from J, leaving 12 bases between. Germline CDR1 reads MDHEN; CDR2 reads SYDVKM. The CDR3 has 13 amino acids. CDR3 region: CASSFGESQPQHF. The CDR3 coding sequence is TGTGCCAGCAGCTTCGGGGAAAGTCAGCCCCAGCATTTT.

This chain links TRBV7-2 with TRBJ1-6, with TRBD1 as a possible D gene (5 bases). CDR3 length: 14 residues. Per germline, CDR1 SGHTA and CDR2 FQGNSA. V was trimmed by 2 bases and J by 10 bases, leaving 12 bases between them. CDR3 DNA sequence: TGTGCCAGCAGCTTACAGGGTGTGGAATCACCCCTCCACTTT. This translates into CASSLQGVESPLHF.

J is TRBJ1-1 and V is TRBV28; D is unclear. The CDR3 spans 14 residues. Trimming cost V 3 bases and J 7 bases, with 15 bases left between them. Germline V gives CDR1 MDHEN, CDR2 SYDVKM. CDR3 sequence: CASSFGSNRGEAFF. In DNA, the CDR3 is TGTGCCAGCAGTTTTGGATCAAACCGGGGTGAAGCTTTCTTT. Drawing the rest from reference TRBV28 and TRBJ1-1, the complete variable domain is DVKVTQSSRYLVKRTGEKVFLECVQDMDHENMFWYRQDPGLGLRLIYFSYDVKMKEKGDIPEGYSVSREKKERFSLILESASTNQTSMYLCASSFGSNRGEAFFGQGTRLTVV.

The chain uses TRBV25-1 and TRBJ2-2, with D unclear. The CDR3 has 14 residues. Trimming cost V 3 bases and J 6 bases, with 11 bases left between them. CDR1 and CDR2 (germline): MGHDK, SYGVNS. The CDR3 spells CASSDSFWPGELFF. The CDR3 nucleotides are TGTGCCAGCAGTGATTCTTTCTGGCCCGGGGAGCTGTTTTTT.

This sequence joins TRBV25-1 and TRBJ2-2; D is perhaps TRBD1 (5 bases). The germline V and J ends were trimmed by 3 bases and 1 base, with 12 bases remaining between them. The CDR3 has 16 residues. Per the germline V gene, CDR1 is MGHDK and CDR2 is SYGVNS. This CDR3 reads CASSEAGRVNTGELFF. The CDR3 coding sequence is TGTGCCAGCAGTGAGGCTGGCAGGGTGAACACCGGGGAGCTGTTTTTT.

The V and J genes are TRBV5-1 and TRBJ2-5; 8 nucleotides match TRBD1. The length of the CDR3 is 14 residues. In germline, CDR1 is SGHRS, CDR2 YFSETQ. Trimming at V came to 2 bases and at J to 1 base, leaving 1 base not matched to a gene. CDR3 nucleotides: TGCGCCAGCAGCTTTGGACAGGGCCAAGAGACCCAGTACTTC. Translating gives CASSFGQGQETQYF. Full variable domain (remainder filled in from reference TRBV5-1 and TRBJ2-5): KAGVTQTPRYLIKTRGQQVTLSCSPISGHRSVSWYQQTPGQGLQFLFEYFSETQRNKGNFPGRFSGRQFSNSRSEMNVSTLELGDSALYLCASSFGQGQETQYFGPGTRLLVL.

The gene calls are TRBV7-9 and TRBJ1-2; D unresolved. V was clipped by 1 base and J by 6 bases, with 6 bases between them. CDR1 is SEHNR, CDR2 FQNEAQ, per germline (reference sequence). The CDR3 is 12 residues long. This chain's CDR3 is CASSLDRDGYTF. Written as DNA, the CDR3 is TGTGCCAGCAGCTTAGATCGAGATGGCTACACCTTC.